One sample yielded the 4 T cell receptor beta chains listed below, sequenced in a study of T-cell reconstitution after alpha-beta-depleted transplantation in children. Preparation of the TCRbeta library used unique molecular identifiers. TCRdb passed the PCR reads through MiXCR, listing each CDR3 protein once. The repertoire holds about 500,000 distinct CDR3 sequences, 30% to 35% seen once, with roughly 2.5% in the top ten. Sequenced here: PBMCs from the stem cell graft donor, sampled from the stem cell graft. Receptors originate from a human donor who donated a stem cell graft to a child with aplastic anemia.

The chain is built from TRBV9 and TRBJ1-2; 7 nucleotides match TRBD1. The germline CDR1 and CDR2 sequences are SGDLS and YYNGEE. The CDR3 runs 14 residues. The V and J ends lost 3 bases and 4 bases, in that order; junction bases with no gene match: 6. The CDR3 DNA sequence: TGTGCCAGCAGCGCCCGGGACAGTTTCTATGGCTACACCTTC. Translated, it gives CASSARDSFYGYTF. Combining the CDR3 with reference TRBV9 and TRBJ1-2 gives the whole variable domain DSGVTQTPKHLITATGQRVTLRCSPRSGDLSVYWYQQSLDQGLQFLIQYYNGEERAKGNILERFSAQQFPDLHSELNLSSLELGDSALYFCASSARDSFYGYTFGSGTRLTVV.

The genes are TRBV6-1 and TRBJ1-6, with 7 bases aligning to TRBD1. Germline V gene lookup returns CDR1 MNHNS and CDR2 SASEGT. The CDR3 consists of 14 residues. V trimming: 6 bases; J trimming: 9 bases; junction bases outside the gene matches: 8. CDR3 coding DNA: TGTGCCAGCAGCCCTGACAGGGACGGTTCACCCCTCCACTTT. Its translation: CASSPDRDGSPLHF.

V usage is TRBV4-3 and J usage is TRBJ2-1; a possible D gene is TRBD2 (6 bases). CDR1 is LGHNA, CDR2 YSLEER, per germline. The CDR3 is made up of 16 amino acids. Trimming took 3 bases from V and 7 from J, leaving 19 bases between them. As DNA, the CDR3 is TGCGCCAGCAGCCAGCGGACGGGACCCCGGGGGAATGAGCAGTTCTTC. Its protein is CASSQRTGPRGNEQFF.

The CDR3, as DNA: TGTGCCAGCAGCTTAATTGGACAGGGGTACAATGAGCAGTTCTTC. Translated: CASSLIGQGYNEQFF. The chain joins TRBV7-9 to TRBJ2-1, with 9 bases lining up with TRBD1. Germline assignment: CDR1 SEHNR and CDR2 FQNEAQ (reference sequence). Trimming at V came to 2 bases and at J to 4 bases, leaving 3 bases not matched to a gene. This CDR3 region has 15 residues.